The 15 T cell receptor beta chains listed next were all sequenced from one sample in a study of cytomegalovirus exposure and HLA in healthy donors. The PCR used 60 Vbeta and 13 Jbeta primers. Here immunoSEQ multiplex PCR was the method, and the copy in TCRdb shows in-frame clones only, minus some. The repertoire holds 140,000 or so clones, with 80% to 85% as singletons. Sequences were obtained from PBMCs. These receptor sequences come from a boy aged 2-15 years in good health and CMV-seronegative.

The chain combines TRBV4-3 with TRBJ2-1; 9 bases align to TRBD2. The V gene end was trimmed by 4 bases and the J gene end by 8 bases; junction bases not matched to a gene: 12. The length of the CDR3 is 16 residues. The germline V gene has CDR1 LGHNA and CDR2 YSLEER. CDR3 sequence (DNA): TGCGCCAGCAGCCCCGTGCGCGGGAGGGTTAACGATGAGCAGTTCTTC. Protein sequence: CASSPVRGRVNDEQFF.

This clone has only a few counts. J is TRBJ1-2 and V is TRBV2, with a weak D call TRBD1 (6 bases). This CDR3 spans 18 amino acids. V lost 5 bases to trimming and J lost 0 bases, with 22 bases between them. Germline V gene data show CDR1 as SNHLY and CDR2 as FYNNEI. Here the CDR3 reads CASSPISGRTAANYGYTF. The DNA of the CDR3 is TGTGCCAGCAGTCCCATTTCTGGACGGACAGCTGCTAACTATGGCTACACCTTC.

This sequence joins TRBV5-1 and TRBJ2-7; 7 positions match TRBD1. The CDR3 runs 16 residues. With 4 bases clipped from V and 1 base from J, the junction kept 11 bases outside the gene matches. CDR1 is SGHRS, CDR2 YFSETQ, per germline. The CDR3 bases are TGCGCCAGCAGCCTGGGGCAGGGGGTAGGGTCCTACGAGCAGTACTTC. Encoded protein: CASSLGQGVGSYEQYF.

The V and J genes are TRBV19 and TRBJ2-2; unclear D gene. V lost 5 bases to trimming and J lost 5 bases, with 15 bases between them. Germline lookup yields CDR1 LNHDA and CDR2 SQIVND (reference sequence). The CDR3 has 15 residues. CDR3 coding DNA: TGTGCCAGTAGTCTCTCATCGTCTATTACCGGGGAGCTGTTTTTT. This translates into CASSLSSSITGELFF.

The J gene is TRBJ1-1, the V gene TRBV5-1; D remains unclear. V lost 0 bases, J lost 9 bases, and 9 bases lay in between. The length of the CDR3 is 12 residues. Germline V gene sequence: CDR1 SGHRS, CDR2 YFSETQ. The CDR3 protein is CASSLEGGKAFF. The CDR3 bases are TGCGCCAGCAGCTTGGAGGGAGGGAAAGCTTTCTTT.

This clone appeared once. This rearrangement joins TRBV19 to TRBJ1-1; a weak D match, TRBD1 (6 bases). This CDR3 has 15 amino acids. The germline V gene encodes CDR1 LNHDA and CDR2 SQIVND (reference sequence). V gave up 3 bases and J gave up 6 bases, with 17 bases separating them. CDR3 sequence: CASSISPQGWSEAFF. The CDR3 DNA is TGTGCCAGTAGTATCTCGCCACAGGGTTGGTCTGAAGCTTTCTTT.

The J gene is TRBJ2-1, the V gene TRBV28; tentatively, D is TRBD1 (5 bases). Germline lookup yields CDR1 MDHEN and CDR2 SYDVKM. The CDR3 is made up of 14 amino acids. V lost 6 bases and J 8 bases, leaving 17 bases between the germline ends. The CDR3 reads CASRPPTARYEQFF. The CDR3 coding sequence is TGTGCCAGCAGGCCCCCGACAGCTAGGTATGAGCAGTTCTTC. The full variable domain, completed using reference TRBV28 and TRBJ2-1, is DVKVTQSSRYLVKRTGEKVFLECVQDMDHENMFWYRQDPGLGLRLIYFSYDVKMKEKGDIPEGYSVSREKKERFSLILESASTNQTSMYLCASRPPTARYEQFFGPGTRLTVL.

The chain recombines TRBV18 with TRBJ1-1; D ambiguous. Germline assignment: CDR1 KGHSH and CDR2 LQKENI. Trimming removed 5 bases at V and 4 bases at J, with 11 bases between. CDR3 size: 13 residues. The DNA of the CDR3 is TGTGCCAGCTCATCAGAAGGAGGCACTGAAGCTTTCTTT. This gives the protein CASSSEGGTEAFF.

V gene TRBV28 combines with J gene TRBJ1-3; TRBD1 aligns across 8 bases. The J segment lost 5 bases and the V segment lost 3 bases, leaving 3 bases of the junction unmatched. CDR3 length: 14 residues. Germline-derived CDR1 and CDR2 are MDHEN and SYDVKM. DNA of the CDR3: TGTGCCAGCAGTTTTCGGGACAGGAGAAACACCATATATTTT. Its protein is CASSFRDRRNTIYF.

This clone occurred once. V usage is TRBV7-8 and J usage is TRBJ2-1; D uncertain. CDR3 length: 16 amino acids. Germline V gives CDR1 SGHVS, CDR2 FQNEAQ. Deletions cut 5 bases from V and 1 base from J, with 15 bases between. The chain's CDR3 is CASSPRRARSYNEQFF. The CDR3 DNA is TGTGCCAGCAGCCCCCGTCGAGCGAGATCCTACAATGAGCAGTTCTTC.

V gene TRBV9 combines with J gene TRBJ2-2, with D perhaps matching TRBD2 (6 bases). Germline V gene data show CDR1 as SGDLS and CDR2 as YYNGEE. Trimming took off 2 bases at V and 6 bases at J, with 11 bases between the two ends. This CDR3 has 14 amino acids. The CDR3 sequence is CASSVTSSAGELFF. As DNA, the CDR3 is TGTGCCAGCAGCGTGACTAGTTCGGCCGGGGAGCTGTTTTTT. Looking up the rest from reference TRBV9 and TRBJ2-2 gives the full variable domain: DSGVTQTPKHLITATGQRVTLRCSPRSGDLSVYWYQQSLDQGLQFLIQYYNGEERAKGNILERFSAQQFPDLHSELNLSSLELGDSALYFCASSVTSSAGELFFGEGSRLTVL.

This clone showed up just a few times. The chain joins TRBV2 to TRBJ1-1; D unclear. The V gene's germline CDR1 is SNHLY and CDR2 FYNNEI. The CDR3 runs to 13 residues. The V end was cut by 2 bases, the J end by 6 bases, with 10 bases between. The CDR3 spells CASSELRLSEAFF. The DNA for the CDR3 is TGTGCCAGCAGTGAACTGAGGTTATCTGAAGCTTTCTTT.

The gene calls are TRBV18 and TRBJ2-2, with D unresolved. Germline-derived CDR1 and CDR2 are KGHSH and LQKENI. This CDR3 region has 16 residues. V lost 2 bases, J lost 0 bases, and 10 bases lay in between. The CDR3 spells CASSPYRSANTGELFF. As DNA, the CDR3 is TGTGCCAGCTCACCATACAGATCCGCGAACACCGGGGAGCTGTTTTTT.

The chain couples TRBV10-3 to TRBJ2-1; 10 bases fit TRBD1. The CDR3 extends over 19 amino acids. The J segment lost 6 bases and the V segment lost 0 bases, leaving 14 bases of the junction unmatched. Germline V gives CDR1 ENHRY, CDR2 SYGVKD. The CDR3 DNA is TGTGCCATCAGTGAGTCGAAGGGACAGCGACAGGGGGCCGGCAATGAGCAGTTCTTC. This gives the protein CAISESKGQRQGAGNEQFF.

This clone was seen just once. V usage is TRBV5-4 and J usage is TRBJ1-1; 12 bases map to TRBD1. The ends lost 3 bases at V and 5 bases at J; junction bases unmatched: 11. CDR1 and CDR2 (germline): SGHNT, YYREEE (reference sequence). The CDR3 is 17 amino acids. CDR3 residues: CASSSRDRGRYGTEAFF. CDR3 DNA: TGTGCCAGCAGCTCCCGGGACAGGGGGCGGTACGGGACTGAAGCTTTCTTT. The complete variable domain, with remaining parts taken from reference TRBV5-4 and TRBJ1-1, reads ETGVTQSPTHLIKTRGQQVTLRCSSQSGHNTVSWYQQALGQGPQFIFQYYREEENGRGNFPPRFSGLQFPNYSSELNVNALELDDSALYLCASSSRDRGRYGTEAFFGQGTRLTVV.